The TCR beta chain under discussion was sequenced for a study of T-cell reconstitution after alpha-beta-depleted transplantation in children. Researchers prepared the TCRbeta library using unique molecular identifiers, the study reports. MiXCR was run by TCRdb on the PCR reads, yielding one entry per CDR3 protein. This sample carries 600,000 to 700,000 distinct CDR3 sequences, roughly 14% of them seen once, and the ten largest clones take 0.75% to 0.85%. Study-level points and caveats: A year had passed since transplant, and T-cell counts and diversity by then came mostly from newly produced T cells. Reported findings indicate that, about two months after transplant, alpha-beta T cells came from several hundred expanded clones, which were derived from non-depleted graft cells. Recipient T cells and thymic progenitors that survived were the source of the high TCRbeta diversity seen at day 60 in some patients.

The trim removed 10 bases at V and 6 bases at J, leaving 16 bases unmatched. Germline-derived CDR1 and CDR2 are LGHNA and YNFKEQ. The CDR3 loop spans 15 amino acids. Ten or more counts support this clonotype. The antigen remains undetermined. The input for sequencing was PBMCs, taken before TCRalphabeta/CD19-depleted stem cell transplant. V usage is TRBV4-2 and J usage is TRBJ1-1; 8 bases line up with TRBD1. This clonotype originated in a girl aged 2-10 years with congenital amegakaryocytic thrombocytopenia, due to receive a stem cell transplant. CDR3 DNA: TGTGCCACCATATTGAATCAGGGGGCTGATTCTGAAGCTTTCTTT. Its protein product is CATILNQGADSEAFF.